Listed below are T cell receptor beta chains from one sample, sequenced in a study of cytotoxic CD8 clonotypes in ibrutinib-treated CLL. Method: immunoSEQ multiplex PCR; TCRdb's copy keeps in-frame clones and lacks some. The sample has about 270,000 clones, approximately 76% seen once. This material consisted of PBMCs, taken at disease progression, from a patient treated with ibrutinib. These receptors were obtained from a human donor with chronic lymphocytic leukemia. Both conserved end residues are part of each CDR3. Fields, in order: D gene, V gene, clone size, J gene, CDR3 protein, CDR3 DNA. A D gene is named only where the DNA matches it firmly. Size values are once, few and many counts, or a class for expanded clones, and some rows have none.

D: TRBD1
V: TRBV7-9
size: NA
J: TRBJ2-3
CDR3: CASSLVPGQGTDTQYF
DNA: TGTGCCAGCAGCTTAGTCCCCGGACAGGGGACAGATACGCAGTATTTT

D: TRBD1
V: TRBV11-3
size: NA
J: TRBJ1-1
CDR3: CASCHRGGEAFF
DNA: TGTGCCAGCTGTCACAGGGGCGGAGAAGCTTTCTTT

D: TRBD2
V: TRBV28
size: NA
J: TRBJ2-7
CDR3: CASSIHSGSSYEQYF
DNA: TGTGCCAGCAGTATTCATAGCGGGTCCTCCTACGAGCAGTACTTC

D: NA
V: TRBV19
size: NA
J: TRBJ2-7
CDR3: CASSNPGQFEQYF
DNA: TGTGCCAGTAGTAATCCCGGACAGTTTGAGCAGTACTTC

D: TRBD1
V: TRBV5-8
size: NA
J: TRBJ1-1
CDR3: CASSLGQGGEAFF
DNA: TGTGCCAGCAGCCTGGGACAGGGGGGCGAAGCTTTCTTT

D: NA
V: TRBV5-5
size: NA
J: TRBJ2-7
CDR3: CASSATYEQYF
DNA: TGTGCCAGCAGCGCAACCTACGAGCAGTACTTC

D: NA
V: TRBV7-2
size: NA
J: TRBJ2-7
CDR3: CASSLGPAVAWEQYF
DNA: TGTGCCAGCAGCTTAGGGCCAGCGGTCGCGTGGGAGCAGTACTTC

D: NA
V: TRBV15
size: NA
J: TRBJ2-1
CDR3: CATSPRLLQSYNEQFF
DNA: TGTGCCACCAGCCCCAGGCTCCTCCAGTCCTACAATGAGCAGTTCTTC

D: TRBD1
V: TRBV10-3
size: NA
J: TRBJ1-2
CDR3: CAISPGQGNGYTF
DNA: TGTGCCATCAGCCCCGGACAGGGGAATGGCTACACCTTC

D: NA
V: TRBV10-3
size: NA
J: TRBJ2-2
CDR3: CAIRHRDTNTGELFF
DNA: TGTGCCATCAGACACCGGGACACGAACACCGGGGAGCTGTTTTTT

D: NA
V: TRBV12-5
size: NA
J: TRBJ2-1
CDR3: CASGSRTDNEQFF
DNA: TGTGCTAGTGGTTCCAGGACGGACAATGAGCAGTTCTTC

D: NA
V: TRBV7-2
size: NA
J: TRBJ2-5
CDR3: CASSGRGLVGETQYF
DNA: TGTGCCAGCAGCGGAAGGGGTCTAGTAGGAGAGACCCAGTACTTC

D: NA
V: TRBV9
size: NA
J: TRBJ1-1
CDR3: CASSPGEAPVTEAFF
DNA: TGTGCCAGCAGCCCGGGGGAGGCGCCGGTTACTGAAGCTTTCTTT

D: NA
V: TRBV6-1
size: NA
J: TRBJ2-3
CDR3: CASSETIVYSTDTQYF
DNA: TGTGCCAGCAGTGAAACGATCGTGTATAGCACAGATACGCAGTATTTT

D: NA
V: TRBV2
size: NA
J: TRBJ1-4
CDR3: CASSPGGPNEKLFF
DNA: TGTGCCAGCAGCCCCGGGGGGCCTAATGAAAAACTGTTTTTT

D: NA
V: TRBV13
size: NA
J: TRBJ1-3
CDR3: CASSPAGKGNTIYF
DNA: TGTGCCAGCAGCCCCGCCGGGAAGGGAAACACCATATATTTT

D: TRBD1
V: TRBV4-1
size: NA
J: TRBJ1-4
CDR3: CASNNRGVDEKLFF
DNA: TGCGCCAGCAACAACAGGGGGGTAGATGAAAAACTGTTTTTT

D: NA
V: TRBV11-2
size: few
J: TRBJ1-2
CDR3: CASSLFARPNYGYTF
DNA: TGTGCCAGCAGCTTGTTCGCCAGACCAAACTATGGCTACACCTTC

D: NA
V: TRBV5-1
size: NA
J: TRBJ2-5
CDR3: CASSFQPGHPGGTQYF
DNA: TGCGCCAGCAGCTTCCAACCGGGACATCCTGGGGGGACCCAGTACTTC

D: NA
V: TRBV5-4
size: NA
J: TRBJ2-7
CDR3: CASSFLGKPPYEQYF
DNA: TGTGCCAGCAGTTTTCTAGGAAAACCCCCCTACGAGCAGTACTTC

D: TRBD1
V: TRBV15
size: NA
J: TRBJ2-7
CDR3: CATSTPGQSYEQYF
DNA: TGTGCCACCAGCACACCGGGACAGTCCTACGAGCAGTACTTC

D: TRBD2
V: TRBV28
size: NA
J: TRBJ2-3
CDR3: CASSFPFIAGDHFTDTQYF
DNA: TGTGCCAGCAGTTTTCCTTTTATAGCGGGAGACCATTTCACAGATACGCAGTATTTT

D: NA
V: TRBV10-3
size: NA
J: TRBJ2-3
CDR3: CAISDTGLGVSDTQYF
DNA: TGTGCCATCAGTGATACCGGGTTGGGGGTTTCAGATACGCAGTATTTT

D: NA
V: TRBV5-1
size: few
J: TRBJ2-5
CDR3: CASSLNNLGYRETQYF
DNA: TGCGCCAGCAGCTTGAACAATTTAGGGTACCGAGAGACCCAGTACTTC

D: NA
V: TRBV9
size: NA
J: TRBJ2-5
CDR3: CASSVVPEGTQYF
DNA: TGTGCCAGCAGCGTAGTCCCGGAAGGGACCCAGTACTTC

D: NA
V: TRBV2
size: NA
J: TRBJ2-5
CDR3: CASSGHRDLQETQYF
DNA: TGTGCCAGCAGTGGACACAGGGATCTCCAAGAGACCCAGTACTTC

D: TRBD2
V: TRBV6-5
size: NA
J: TRBJ2-1
CDR3: CASRPTSGTYNEQFF
DNA: TGTGCCAGCAGGCCGACTAGCGGAACCTACAATGAGCAGTTCTTC

D: TRBD1
V: TRBV6-6
size: NA
J: TRBJ1-2
CDR3: CASSLQGAGVITF
DNA: TGTGCCAGCAGCCTACAGGGGGCCGGCGTTATAACCTTC

D: NA
V: TRBV28
size: NA
J: TRBJ2-7
CDR3: CASSSSLTSLTYEQYF
DNA: TGTGCCAGCAGTTCCTCTCTTACTAGCTTGACCTACGAGCAGTACTTC

D: NA
V: TRBV6-5
size: NA
J: TRBJ1-6
CDR3: CASSFYNSPLHF
DNA: TGTGCCAGCAGTTTTTACAATTCACCCCTCCACTTT

D: TRBD2
V: TRBV5-1
size: NA
J: TRBJ2-1
CDR3: CASSLGGEGNEQFF
DNA: TGCGCCAGCAGCTTGGGCGGGGAGGGCAATGAGCAGTTCTTC

D: TRBD2
V: TRBV19
size: NA
J: TRBJ2-1
CDR3: CASGTSGRNEQFF
DNA: TGTGCCAGCGGGACTAGCGGGAGGAATGAGCAGTTCTTC

D: NA
V: TRBV11-2
size: NA
J: TRBJ1-2
CDR3: CASSLAHREYGYTF
DNA: TGTGCCAGCAGCTTAGCTCACAGGGAGTATGGCTACACCTTC

D: NA
V: TRBV18
size: NA
J: TRBJ1-2
CDR3: CASSPPGGGYGYTF
DNA: TGTGCCAGCTCACCACCGGGGGGGGGCTATGGCTACACCTTC

D: NA
V: TRBV10-3
size: NA
J: TRBJ2-3
CDR3: CAISEGPHQTDTQYF
DNA: TGTGCCATCAGTGAGGGACCTCATCAAACAGATACGCAGTATTTT

D: NA
V: TRBV11-3
size: NA
J: TRBJ2-7
CDR3: CASSLEGQDNPYEQYF
DNA: TGTGCCAGCAGCTTAGAGGGGCAGGATAACCCCTACGAGCAGTACTTC

D: TRBD1
V: TRBV6-5
size: NA
J: TRBJ1-1
CDR3: CASTPGQGGPEAFF
DNA: TGTGCCAGCACCCCGGGACAGGGAGGCCCTGAAGCTTTCTTT

D: NA
V: TRBV15
size: NA
J: TRBJ1-1
CDR3: CATSPQVNTEAFF
DNA: TGTGCCACCAGCCCACAGGTGAACACTGAAGCTTTCTTT

D: NA
V: TRBV28
size: NA
J: TRBJ1-3
CDR3: CASSLLGAGGNTIYF
DNA: TGTGCCAGCAGTTTATTGGGGGCAGGAGGAAACACCATATATTTT

D: TRBD2
V: TRBV9
size: NA
J: TRBJ2-7
CDR3: CASSPHKTSGTYEQYF
DNA: TGTGCCAGCAGCCCTCACAAGACTAGCGGGACCTACGAGCAGTACTTC

D: NA
V: TRBV28
size: once
J: TRBJ2-1
CDR3: CASSRTGEDEQFF
DNA: TGTGCCAGCAGTCGCACAGGGGAGGATGAGCAGTTCTTC

D: NA
V: TRBV4-3
size: NA
J: TRBJ2-5
CDR3: CASSQERAPQETQYF
DNA: TGCGCCAGCAGCCAAGAGAGGGCGCCCCAAGAGACCCAGTACTTC